These 12 T cell receptor beta chains were all obtained from the same sample, sequenced in a study of blood T cells in healthy people across ages. The second PCR ran about 6 to 12 cycles with a sample-barcoded 5' primer and J-beta primers. TCRdb used MiXCR to reprocess the 5' RACE reads, holding one entry per CDR3 protein. Of hundreds of thousands of distinct CDR3 sequences listed, approximately 40% are singletons. Sequenced material: blood. All receptors come from a man older than 75 in good health.

The chain links TRBV5-5 to TRBJ1-2, with a weak D call TRBD1 (5 bases). The CDR3 contains 12 residues. The germline gives CDR1 SGHKS, CDR2 YYEKEE (reference sequence). Trimming left V 3 bases short and J 12 bases short, with 15 bases between. CDR3 nucleotides: TGTGCCAGCAGCTCTGGGGAGAGGGACGACACCTTC. This translates into CASSSGERDDTF.

The chain couples TRBV2 to TRBJ1-5; 7 bases are shared with TRBD1. CDR1 and CDR2 from the germline V gene are SNHLY and FYNNEI. After removal of 4 bases from V and 7 bases from J, the junction contained 16 bases not matched to a gene. The length of the CDR3 is 17 residues. The CDR3 loop reads CASSATDGTAEGQPQHF. The CDR3 bases are TGTGCCAGCAGTGCAACAGATGGGACAGCCGAGGGGCAGCCCCAGCATTTT.

In this sample, this clonotype turned up a few times. The V and J genes are TRBV6-1 and TRBJ1-5; D is perhaps TRBD1 (5 bases). Trimming removed 8 bases at V and 0 bases at J, with 8 bases between. CDR1 is MNHNS and CDR2 is SASEGT in the germline V gene. This CDR3 is 13 amino acids long. DNA for the CDR3: TGTGCCAGCGGGGCGGTTAGCAATCAGCCCCAGCATTTT. Encoded protein: CASGAVSNQPQHF.

This clonotype appeared once. V and J are TRBV6-5 and TRBJ1-2; D might be TRBD1 (5 bases). The V end was cut by 5 bases, the J end by 2 bases, with 9 bases between. Per the germline V gene, CDR1 is MNHEY and CDR2 is SVGAGI. The CDR3 length is 13 residues. Here the CDR3 DNA reads TGTGCCAGCAGTGACAGCGTCAACTATGGCTACACCTTC. Translating gives CASSDSVNYGYTF.

The chain is built from TRBV2 and TRBJ1-5; 8 positions match TRBD1. The CDR3 has 17 amino acids. The J segment lost 0 bases and the V segment lost 3 bases, leaving 7 bases of the junction unmatched. Germline V CDR1 and CDR2: SNHLY, FYNNEI. CDR3 loop: CASSDTLRGLSNQPQHF. CDR3 in DNA: TGTGCCAGCAGTGACACACTCAGGGGGCTTAGCAATCAGCCCCAGCATTTT.

This clonotype has only a few counts. The V call is TRBV3-1, the J call TRBJ2-3, with 11 bases lining up with TRBD2. This CDR3 has 16 residues. The V segment lost 4 bases and the J segment 5 bases; nucleotides outside the gene matches: 8. The germline V gene encodes CDR1 LGHDT and CDR2 YNNKEL (reference sequence). CDR3 residues: CASSRAIAGGQDTQYF. The CDR3 bases are TGTGCCAGCAGCCGAGCCATAGCGGGGGGGCAAGATACGCAGTATTTT.

The rearrangement links TRBV6-7 to TRBJ2-7; 7 bases agree with TRBD1. TRBV6-7 is filed as an ORF, its function uncertain. The CDR3 length is 15 residues. The V gene end was trimmed by 5 bases and the J gene end by 6 bases; junction bases not matched to a gene: 13. CDR3 in amino acids: CASSAPGTVCREQYF. CDR3 DNA: TGTGCCAGCAGTGCGCCCGGGACAGTATGTCGCGAGCAGTACTTC.

This clonotype was found a few times. The V call is TRBV15, the J call TRBJ1-2; TRBD1 aligns across 8 bases. CDR1 is LNHNV, CDR2 YYDKDF, per germline (reference sequence). The CDR3 runs to 15 residues. V lost 1 base to trimming and J lost 7 bases; unmatched junction nucleotides: 8. Here the CDR3 reads CATSRGWGQAGGYTF. CDR3 DNA: TGTGCCACCAGCAGAGGCTGGGGACAGGCGGGTGGCTACACCTTC.

This clonotype was seen only once. The chain is built from TRBV2 and TRBJ2-3; 12 nucleotides line up with TRBD2. Trimming at V came to 3 bases and at J to 10 bases, leaving 11 bases not matched to a gene. Germline loops: CDR1 SNHLY, CDR2 FYNNEI. The CDR3 runs 16 residues. CDR3 in DNA: TGTGCCAGCAGTGATGTCGGACTAGCGGGGAGAAAGCCGCAGTATTTT. Translation: CASSDVGLAGRKPQYF.

The table lists this clonotype with a few counts. This rearrangement joins TRBV25-1 to TRBJ2-3; possibly TRBD2 for D (6 bases). Germline values: CDR1 MGHDK, CDR2 SYGVNS. The CDR3 extends over 12 amino acids. V lost 5 bases and J lost 11, with 14 bases in between. This CDR3 is CASSTPMGGQYF. DNA of the CDR3: TGTGCCAGCAGTACTCCTATGGGAGGGCAGTATTTT.

This clonotype was picked up a small number of times. The chain uses TRBV10-3 and TRBJ2-7, with 8 bases lining up with TRBD1. Germline V CDR1 and CDR2: ENHRY, SYGVKD. J lost 2 bases, V lost 8 bases, and 2 bases had no gene match. This CDR3 has 12 amino acids. DNA for the CDR3: TGTGCCATCGGACAGGGAACCTACGAGCAGTACTTC. Translation gives CAIGQGTYEQYF.

The chain uses TRBV12-3 or TRBV12-4 and TRBJ1-5; TRBD1 matches at 9 bases. V was pared by 5 bases and J by 1 base, with 18 bases of the junction left unmatched. There are 20 residues in the CDR3. The CDR3 loop reads CASSLKAGTGLTLSNQPQHF. CDR3 sequence (DNA): TGTGCCAGCAGTCTGAAAGCCGGGACAGGGCTTACCCTAAGCAATCAGCCCCAGCATTTT.